This T cell receptor beta chain was sequenced during a study of blood T cell repertoires in COVID-19. Study summary: The United States, Italy and Spain were the sources of the acute and convalescent COVID-19 samples. Sample material is recorded as cDNA or gDNA derived from T cells, B-cell-depleted T cells, or PBMCs.

Original methodology: Reference gene primer amplification gave estimated nucleated cell counts. Sequencing used immunoSEQ multiplex PCR; TCRdb keeps in-frame clones, though not all of them. That table gives V, J and clone size, and the DNA gave D and trimming. The sample contains about 210,000 clones, 83% of which appear only once. Sequenced sample: peripheral blood. The clonotype was recovered from a woman aged 40-49 years with active or convalescent COVID-19.

For the CDR3, the DNA is TGTGCCAGCAGCCAAGATCTACAGGTGAACACTGAAGCTTTCTTT. Residues: CASSQDLQVNTEAFF. The rearrangement joins TRBV4-2 to TRBJ1-1; perhaps TRBD1 as D (5 bases). This CDR3 has 15 residues. From germline, CDR1 is LGHNA and CDR2 YNFKEQ. V lost 0 bases to trimming and J lost 0 bases, with 8 bases between them.